The rows below give T cell receptor beta chains drawn from one sample of a study of T cells after yellow fever vaccination. TCRdb itself ran the 5' RACE reads through MiXCR, one entry per CDR3 protein. The table records around 310,000 distinct CDR3 sequences, approximately 3.9% of them present only once. The specimen was PBMCs, collected on the day of the yellow fever booster vaccination. These receptors were taken from a young man who received the YFV17D yellow fever vaccine. Both conserved end residues are part of each CDR3. The D gene is left open where the match is weak. Only part of the rows carry a size: once, few, many, or a class if the clone is expanded.

CDR3nt | CDR3aa | j_gene | d_gene | v_gene | abundance
TGTGCCACCAGCCGAACCACCCGGGCAGGGGCATCCTACAATGAGCAGTTCTTC | CATSRTTRAGASYNEQFF | TRBJ2-1 | . | TRBV15 | .
TGTGCCAGCAGCCGTGACAGGGCCTATAGCAATCAGCCCCAGCATTTT | CASSRDRAYSNQPQHF | TRBJ1-5 | TRBD1 | TRBV6-2/TRBV6-3 | many
TGTGCCAGCAGCGTAGAAGTGTATAATTCACCCCTCCACTTT | CASSVEVYNSPLHF | TRBJ1-6 | . | TRBV9 | many
TGCAGTGCTAGAGAAGCGAACACTGAAGCTTTCTTT | CSAREANTEAFF | TRBJ1-1 | . | TRBV20-1 | .
TGTGCCAGCAGTTTATCGAGGGCGGGGGGATCTACGCAGTATTTT | CASSLSRAGGSTQYF | TRBJ2-3 | TRBD2 | TRBV27 | many
TGTGCCAGCTCACCCAACAGGGGCGACTATTCCCCAAACTATGGCTACACCTTC | CASSPNRGDYSPNYGYTF | TRBJ1-2 | TRBD1 | TRBV18 | many
TGTGCCAGCAGCTTACTCGGGGGGGCGAACACCGGGGAGCTGTTTTTT | CASSLLGGANTGELFF | TRBJ2-2 | TRBD2 | TRBV7-9 | many
TGTGCCAGCAGCTTACGGACAGGGAAAAATTCACCCCTCCACTTT | CASSLRTGKNSPLHF | TRBJ1-6 | TRBD1 | TRBV7-6 | few
TGTGCCAGCAGGGCTCGAGGGGAGGTCACTGAAGCTTTCTTT | CASRARGEVTEAFF | TRBJ1-1 | . | TRBV11-1 | .
TGTGCCAGCAGCACCCAGGGGATCTCTGGAAACACCATATATTTT | CASSTQGISGNTIYF | TRBJ1-3 | . | TRBV11-2 | many
TGTGCCAGCAGTACGACAGGGGGGGGCCTACATCAGCCCCAGCATTTT | CASSTTGGGLHQPQHF | TRBJ1-5 | TRBD1 | TRBV6-2/TRBV6-3 | many
TGTGCCAGCAGCCCCCAATGGGAGGGGCCACGCACAGATACGCAGTATTTT | CASSPQWEGPRTDTQYF | TRBJ2-3 | TRBD2 | TRBV7-9 | many
TGCGCCAGCAGCCTCCACTTAGATATCGGGGAGCTGTTTTTT | CASSLHLDIGELFF | TRBJ2-2 | . | TRBV4-1 | many
TGCGCCAGCAGCCAAGATGGGGTGTGGTCCTACGAGCAGTACTTC | CASSQDGVWSYEQYF | TRBJ2-7 | . | TRBV4-1 | .
TGTGCCAGCAGCTTAGTAATAGCGGGGGGCGAGACCCAGTACTTC | CASSLVIAGGETQYF | TRBJ2-5 | TRBD2 | TRBV7-2 | many
TGTGCCAGCAGCCCTTCCCAGGGGGCCTCCTACAATGAGCAGTTCTTC | CASSPSQGASYNEQFF | TRBJ2-1 | TRBD1 | TRBV5-4 | many
TGTGCCAGCAGCTTCAAGCGGGGGAACACCGGGGAGCTGTTTTTT | CASSFKRGNTGELFF | TRBJ2-2 | TRBD2 | TRBV7-2 | many
TGCGCCAGCAGCTTGGCCGGGACAGCCTTTGGAAACACCATATATTTT | CASSLAGTAFGNTIYF | TRBJ1-3 | TRBD1 | TRBV5-1 | many
TGTGCCAGCAGCCCCTGGACTAGCGGGGGAATAAAAGAGACCCAGTACTTC | CASSPWTSGGIKETQYF | TRBJ2-5 | TRBD2 | TRBV7-8 | many
TGTGCCAGCAGTGACTCGGCGGGGGATGGGGATACGCAGTATTTT | CASSDSAGDGDTQYF | TRBJ2-3 | TRBD2 | TRBV25-1 | .
TGTGCCATCAGTGAGTCGAAGCTAGCGGATCACAATGAGCAGTTCTTC | CAISESKLADHNEQFF | TRBJ2-1 | TRBD2 | TRBV10-3 | few
TGCAGTGCTCAGGGCGTACGATCTAGCACAGATACGCAGTATTTT | CSAQGVRSSTDTQYF | TRBJ2-3 | . | TRBV20-1 | few
TGTGCCACCGAGCGAGGGACAGGGTCTTTTAAAGATGGCTACACCTTC | CATERGTGSFKDGYTF | TRBJ1-2 | TRBD1 | TRBV10-3 | few
TGTGCCAGCAGTGAGTGGCCAGTCACAGATACGCAGTATTTT | CASSEWPVTDTQYF | TRBJ2-3 | . | TRBV6-1 | many
TGCGCCAGCAGCCAAGACGTGGGACAGAACAATGAGCAGTTCTTC | CASSQDVGQNNEQFF | TRBJ2-1 | TRBD1 | TRBV4-3 | many
TGCAGCGTTGAGGGGGCCCGGACGGATCCTTACAATGAGCAGTTCTTC | CSVEGARTDPYNEQFF | TRBJ2-1 | . | TRBV29-1 | .
TGCGCCAGCAGCCAAGAAGGAGGAGCGGGGGGGGTGAGGACGCAGTATTTT | CASSQEGGAGGVRTQYF | TRBJ2-3 | TRBD2 | TRBV4-1 | many
TGTGCCAGCACCGCGGGGGCCAGCTCCTATAATTCACCCCTCCACTTT | CASTAGASSYNSPLHF | TRBJ1-6 | . | TRBV7-2 | few
TGCAGTACTCGAAAATTCTCCTACAATGAGCAGTTCTTC | CSTRKFSYNEQFF | TRBJ2-1 | . | TRBV20-1 | many
TGTGCCAGCAGAGTGGAGCGGGGGGGCCTAGAAGAGACCCAGTACTTC | CASRVERGGLEETQYF | TRBJ2-5 | TRBD2 | TRBV12-3/TRBV12-4 | many
TGCGCCAGCAGCCAAGATATTCGGGGGTTTACCGGGGAGCTGTTTTTT | CASSQDIRGFTGELFF | TRBJ2-2 | . | TRBV4-3 | many
TGTGCCAGTTCTGACAGGGCGACTGGAAACACCATATATTTT | CASSDRATGNTIYF | TRBJ1-3 | TRBD1 | TRBV27 | few
TGTGCCAGCAGTAGCGGTAGGGCCCGCGGCTACACCTTC | CASSSGRARGYTF | TRBJ1-2 | . | TRBV12-3/TRBV12-4 | .
TGCGCCAGCAGCCAAGCCATTCGGGAGACCCAGTACTTC | CASSQAIRETQYF | TRBJ2-5 | . | TRBV4-3 | .
TGTGCCAGCAGTTATTCGGTTATGGATGAAAAACTGTTTTTT | CASSYSVMDEKLFF | TRBJ1-4 | . | TRBV6-5 | .
TGTGCCAGCAGCTCAGTGGGGGACTTTGAGCAGTTCTTC | CASSSVGDFEQFF | TRBJ2-1 | . | TRBV5-5 | many
TGTGCCAGCAGTTTAGGGGGGAGCGGCCGGAAAGGCAATGAGCAGTTCTTC | CASSLGGSGRKGNEQFF | TRBJ2-1 | . | TRBV27 | .
TGTGCCAGCAGCCAGCCCAGGAGGGGGCGTGAAAAACTGTTTTTT | CASSQPRRGREKLFF | TRBJ1-4 | TRBD1 | TRBV9 | many
TGTGCCAGCAGCGTAATGGACAAACAAGAGACCCAGTACTTC | CASSVMDKQETQYF | TRBJ2-5 | . | TRBV9 | many
TGTGCCAGCAGCCCCCCGGGGACATCGGAGTATTTT | CASSPPGTSEYF | TRBJ2-3 | . | TRBV5-5 | many
TGTGCCAGCAGCTTTGGGGGCACCACAGATACGCAGTATTTT | CASSFGGTTDTQYF | TRBJ2-3 | . | TRBV7-2 | many
TGTGCCAGCAGCCAGGAGGGTCGGATTTCCTACGAGCAGTACTTC | CASSQEGRISYEQYF | TRBJ2-7 | . | TRBV4-2 | many
TGTGCCAGCAGCTTAGTTGTTTGGGGAAAGAAGAACTATGGCTACACCTTC | CASSLVVWGKKNYGYTF | TRBJ1-2 | . | TRBV7-2 | few
TGTGCCAGCAGCAAAGGGCAGGGCCCATTAGAAGATACGCAGTATTTT | CASSKGQGPLEDTQYF | TRBJ2-3 | . | TRBV21-1 | .
TGCAGTGCTAGAGTCGCGGCAAATCAGCCCCAGCATTTT | CSARVAANQPQHF | TRBJ1-5 | . | TRBV20-1 | many